Detailed here is one T cell receptor beta chain. This record belongs to a study of blood T cell repertoires in COVID-19. In the study overall: The United States, Italy and Spain supplied acute and convalescent COVID-19 samples.

The CDR3 is 14 amino acids. V lost 3 bases, J lost 2 bases, and 9 bases lay in between. CDR1 and CDR2 (germline): SGDLS, YYNGEE. Here immunoSEQ multiplex PCR was the method, and the copy in TCRdb shows in-frame clones only, minus some. The profile shows approximately 120,000 clones, 79% of them singletons. This rearrangement joins TRBV9 to TRBJ1-5; D perhaps matches TRBD1 (5 bases). Input material: peripheral blood. The receptor was derived from a man in his forties with active or convalescent COVID-19. CDR3 DNA: TGTGCCAGCAGCGCGGACACCGGCAATCAGCCCCAGCATTTT. It translates to CASSADTGNQPQHF.